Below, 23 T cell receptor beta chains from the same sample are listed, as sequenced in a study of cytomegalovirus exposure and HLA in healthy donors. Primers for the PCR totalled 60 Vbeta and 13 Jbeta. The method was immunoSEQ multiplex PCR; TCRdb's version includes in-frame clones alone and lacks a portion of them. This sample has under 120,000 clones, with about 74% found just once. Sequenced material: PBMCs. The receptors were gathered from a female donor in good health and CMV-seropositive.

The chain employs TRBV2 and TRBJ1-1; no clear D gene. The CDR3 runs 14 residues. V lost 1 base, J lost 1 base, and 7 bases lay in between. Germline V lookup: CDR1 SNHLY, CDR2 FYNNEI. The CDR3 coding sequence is TGTGCCAGCAGTGAAGTATTCAGGAACACTGAAGCTTTCTTT. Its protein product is CASSEVFRNTEAFF.

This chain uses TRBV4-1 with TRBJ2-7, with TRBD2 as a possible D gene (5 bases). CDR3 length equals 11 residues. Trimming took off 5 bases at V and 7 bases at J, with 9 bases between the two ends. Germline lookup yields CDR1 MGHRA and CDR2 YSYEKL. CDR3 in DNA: TGCGCCAGCAGCTACCGGGAAGAGCAGTACTTC. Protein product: CASSYREEQYF.

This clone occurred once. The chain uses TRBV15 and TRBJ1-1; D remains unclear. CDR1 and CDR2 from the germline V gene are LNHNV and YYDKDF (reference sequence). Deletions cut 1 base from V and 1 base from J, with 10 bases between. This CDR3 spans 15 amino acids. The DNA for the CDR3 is TGTGCCACCAGCAGAGCCCCCTCGAGGAACACTGAAGCTTTCTTT. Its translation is CATSRAPSRNTEAFF.

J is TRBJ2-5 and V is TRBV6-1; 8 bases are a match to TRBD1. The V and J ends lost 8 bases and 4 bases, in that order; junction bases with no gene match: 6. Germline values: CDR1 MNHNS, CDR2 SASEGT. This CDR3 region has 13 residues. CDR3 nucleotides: TGTGCCAGCCTAAACAGGGGGACAGAGACCCAGTACTTC. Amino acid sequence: CASLNRGTETQYF.

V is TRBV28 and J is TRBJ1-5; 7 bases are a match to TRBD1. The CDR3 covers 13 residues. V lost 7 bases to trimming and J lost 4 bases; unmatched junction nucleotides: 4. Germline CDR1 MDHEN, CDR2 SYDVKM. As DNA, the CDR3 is TGTGCCAGCAATCAACAGGGGAATCAGCCCCAGCATTTT. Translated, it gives CASNQQGNQPQHF.

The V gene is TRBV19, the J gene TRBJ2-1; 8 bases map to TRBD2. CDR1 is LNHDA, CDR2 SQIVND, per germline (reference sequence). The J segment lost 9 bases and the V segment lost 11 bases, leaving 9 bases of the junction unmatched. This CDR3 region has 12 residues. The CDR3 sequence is CACQAGAGEQFF. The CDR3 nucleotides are TGTGCCTGTCAAGCGGGGGCGGGTGAGCAGTTCTTC. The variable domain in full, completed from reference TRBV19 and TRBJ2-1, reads DGGITQSPKYLFRKEGQNVTLSCEQNLNHDAMYWYRQDPGQGLRLIYYSQIVNDFQKGDIAEGYSVSREKKESFPLTVTSAQKNPTAFYLCACQAGAGEQFFGPGTRLTVL.

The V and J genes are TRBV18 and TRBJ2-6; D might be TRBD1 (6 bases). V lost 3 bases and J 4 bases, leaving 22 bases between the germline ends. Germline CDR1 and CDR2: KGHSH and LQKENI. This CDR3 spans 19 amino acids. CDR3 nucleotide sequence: TGTGCCAGCTCACCTCGTCTTGGGGCACAGGGAACCGGGGCCAACGTCCTGACTTTC. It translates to CASSPRLGAQGTGANVLTF.

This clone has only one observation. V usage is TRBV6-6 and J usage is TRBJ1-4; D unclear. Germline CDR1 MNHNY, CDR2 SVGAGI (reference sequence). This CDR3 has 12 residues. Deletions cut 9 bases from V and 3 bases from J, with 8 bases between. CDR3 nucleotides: TGTGCCAGTCGGGAGGCTAATGAAAAACTGTTTTTT. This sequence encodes CASREANEKLFF.

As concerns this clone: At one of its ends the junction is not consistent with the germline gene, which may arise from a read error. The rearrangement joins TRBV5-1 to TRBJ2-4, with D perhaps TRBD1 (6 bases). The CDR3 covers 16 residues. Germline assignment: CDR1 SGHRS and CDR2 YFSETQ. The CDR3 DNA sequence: TGCGCCAGCAGCGGGTTCTTAACTGGGGACAAAAACATTCAGTATTTC. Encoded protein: CASSGFLTGDKNIQYF.

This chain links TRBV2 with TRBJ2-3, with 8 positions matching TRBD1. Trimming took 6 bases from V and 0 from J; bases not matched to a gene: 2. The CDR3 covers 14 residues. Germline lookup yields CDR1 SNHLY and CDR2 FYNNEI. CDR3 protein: CASSRDRSTDTQYF. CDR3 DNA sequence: TGTGCCAGCAGCCGGGACAGGAGCACAGATACGCAGTATTTT.

CDR3 residues: CASSVADSSYEQYF. The CDR3 nucleotides read TGTGCCAGCAGTGTAGCGGATAGCTCCTACGAGCAGTACTTC. V gene TRBV28 combines with J gene TRBJ2-7, with a possible D match to TRBD2 (6 bases). The CDR3 sequence is 14 residues long. Germline V gene data show CDR1 as MDHEN and CDR2 as SYDVKM. Trimming left V 5 bases short and J 0 bases short, with 11 bases between.

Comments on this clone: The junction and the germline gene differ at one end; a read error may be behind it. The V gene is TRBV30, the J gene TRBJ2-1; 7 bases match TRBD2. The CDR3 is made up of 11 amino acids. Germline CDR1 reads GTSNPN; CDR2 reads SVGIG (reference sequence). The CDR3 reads CAWSVGGLEIF. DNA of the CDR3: TGTGCCTGGAGTGTGGGGGGGTTGGAGATCTTC.

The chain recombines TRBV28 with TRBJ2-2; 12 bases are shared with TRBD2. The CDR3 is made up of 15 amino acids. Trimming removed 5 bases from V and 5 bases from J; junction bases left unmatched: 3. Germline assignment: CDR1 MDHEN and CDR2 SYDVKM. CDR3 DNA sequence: TGTGCCAGCAGTCCGACTAGCGGGAGTACCGGGGAGCTGTTTTTT. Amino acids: CASSPTSGSTGELFF.

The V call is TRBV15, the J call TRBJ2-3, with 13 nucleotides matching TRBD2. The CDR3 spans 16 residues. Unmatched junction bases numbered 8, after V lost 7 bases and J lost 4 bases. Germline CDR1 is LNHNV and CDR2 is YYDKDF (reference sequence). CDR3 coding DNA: TGTGCCACCAAATTGGGAACTAGCGGGGGGGCAGATACGCAGTATTTT. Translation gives CATKLGTSGGADTQYF.

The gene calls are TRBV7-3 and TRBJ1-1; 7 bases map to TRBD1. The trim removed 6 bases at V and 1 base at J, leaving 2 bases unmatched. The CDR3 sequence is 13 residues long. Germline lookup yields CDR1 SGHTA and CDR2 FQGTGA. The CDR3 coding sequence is TGTGCCAGCAGACGGGACAGGAACACTGAAGCTTTCTTT. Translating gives CASRRDRNTEAFF. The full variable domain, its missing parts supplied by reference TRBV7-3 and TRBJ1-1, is GAGVSQTPSNKVTEKGKYVELRCDPISGHTALYWYRQSLGQGPEFLIYFQGTGAADDSGLPNDRFFAVRPEGSVSTLKIQRTERGDSAVYLCASRRDRNTEAFFGQGTRLTVV.

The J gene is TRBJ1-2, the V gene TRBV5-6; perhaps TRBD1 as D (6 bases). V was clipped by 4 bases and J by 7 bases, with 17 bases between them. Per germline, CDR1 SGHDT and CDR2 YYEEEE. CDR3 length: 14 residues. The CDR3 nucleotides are TGTGCCAGCAGCACTGGGACAACGGGCCGTGGCTACACCTTC. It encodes CASSTGTTGRGYTF.

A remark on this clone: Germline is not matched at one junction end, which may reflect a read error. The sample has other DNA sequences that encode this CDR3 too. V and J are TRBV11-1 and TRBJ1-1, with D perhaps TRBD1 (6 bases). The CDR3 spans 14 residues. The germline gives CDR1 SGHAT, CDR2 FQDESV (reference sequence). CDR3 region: CASSFTGKVTEAFF. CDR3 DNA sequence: TGTGCCAGCAGCTTTACAGGGAAGGTCACTGAAGCCTTCTTT.

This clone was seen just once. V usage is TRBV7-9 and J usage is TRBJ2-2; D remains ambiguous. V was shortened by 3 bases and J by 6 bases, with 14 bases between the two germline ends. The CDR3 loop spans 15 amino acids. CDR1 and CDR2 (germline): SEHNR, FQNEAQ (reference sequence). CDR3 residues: CASSFVAREAGELFF. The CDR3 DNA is TGTGCCAGCAGCTTCGTGGCCAGAGAGGCCGGGGAGCTGTTTTTT.

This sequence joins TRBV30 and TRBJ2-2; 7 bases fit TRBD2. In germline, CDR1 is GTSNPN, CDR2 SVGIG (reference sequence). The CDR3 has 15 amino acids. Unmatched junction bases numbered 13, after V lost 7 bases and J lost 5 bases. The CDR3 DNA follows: TGTGCCTCCTGGGTCTGGGGGGGGAGTACCGGGGAGCTGTTTTTT. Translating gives CASWVWGGSTGELFF.

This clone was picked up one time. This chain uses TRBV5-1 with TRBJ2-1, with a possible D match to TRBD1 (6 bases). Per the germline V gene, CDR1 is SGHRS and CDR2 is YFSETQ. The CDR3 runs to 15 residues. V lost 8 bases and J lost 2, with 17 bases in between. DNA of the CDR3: TGCGCCAGTCTAGAGACAGGTGATACCTACAATGAGCAGTTCTTC. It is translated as CASLETGDTYNEQFF.

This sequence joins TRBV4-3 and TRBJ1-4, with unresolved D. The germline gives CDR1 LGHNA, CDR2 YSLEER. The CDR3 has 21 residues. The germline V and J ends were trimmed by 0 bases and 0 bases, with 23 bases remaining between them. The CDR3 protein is CASSQDKWNRDLISTNEKLFF. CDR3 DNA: TGCGCCAGCAGCCAAGATAAGTGGAACAGAGATCTCATTTCAACTAATGAAAAACTGTTTTTT.

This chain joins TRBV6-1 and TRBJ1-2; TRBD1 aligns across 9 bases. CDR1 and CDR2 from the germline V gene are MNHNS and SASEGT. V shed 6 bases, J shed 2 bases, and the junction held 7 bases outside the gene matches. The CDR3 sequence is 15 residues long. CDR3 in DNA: TGTGCCAGCAGCTCCGGGACAGGGATCAACTATGGCTACACCTTC. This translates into CASSSGTGINYGYTF.

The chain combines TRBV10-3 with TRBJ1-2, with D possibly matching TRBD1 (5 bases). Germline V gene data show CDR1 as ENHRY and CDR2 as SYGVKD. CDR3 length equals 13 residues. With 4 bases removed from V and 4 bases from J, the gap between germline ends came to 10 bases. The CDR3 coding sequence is TGTGCCATCAGTGTTCAGGGTACCTATGGCTACACCTTC. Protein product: CAISVQGTYGYTF.